The table lists the clone carrying this T cell receptor beta chain with a few counts. Antigen unknown. This sample stems from a study of blood T cells in healthy people across ages. As for the study in general: Capturing about one barcoded beta molecule per two T cells was achieved by template switching. Study-wide results and caveats: Strong correlation was found linking TCR beta diversity to naive T cell percentage.

Germline lookup yields CDR1 SGHRS and CDR2 YFSETQ. The length of the CDR3 is 16 residues. Between the trimmed V and J ends, which lost 0 bases and 4 bases, there was a span of 11 bases. The use of a sample-barcoded 5' primer and a J-beta primer mix characterized a second PCR of about 7 to 12 cycles. TCRdb itself ran the 5' RACE reads through MiXCR, one entry per CDR3 protein. The sample contains hundreds of thousands of distinct CDR3 sequences, 45% to 50% of which appear only once. The sequenced material came from blood. The chain combines TRBV5-1 with TRBJ2-6; TRBD1 might be the D (5 bases). The source is a woman between 55 and 75 years old in good health. The CDR3 sequence is CASSLGPGAGANVLTF. In DNA form, the CDR3 reads TGCGCCAGCAGCTTGGGACCTGGGGCCGGGGCCAACGTCCTGACTTTC.